This TCR beta chain was sequenced during a study of cytomegalovirus exposure and HLA in healthy donors. Whole-study context: Per a later analysis, the 666 first-cohort and 100 to 150 validation repertoires shared one platform.

Study-wide results and caveats: TCR clusters originating in the first cohort tended to co-occur in the 100 to 150 validation repertoires, according to a later analysis. The study recorded about 160 TCR beta chains that were cytomegalovirus-associated.

Only one count was recorded for this clone. The antigen is undetermined. Measured with immunoSEQ multiplex PCR; TCRdb has only the in-frame clones, and not every one. The sample shows a few hundred thousand clones, around 87% of them seen only once. Source material: PBMCs. This clonotype was obtained from a woman under 30 in good health and CMV-seronegative.

The CDR3 DNA reads as TGCGCCAGCAGACGAAATGGACGGGACAATCAGCCCCAGCATTTT. Translation: CASRRNGRDNQPQHF. The V call is TRBV4-1, the J call TRBJ1-5, with unresolved D. Trimming removed 6 bases from V and 3 bases from J, with 15 bases in between. The germline V gene encodes CDR1 MGHRA and CDR2 YSYEKL. This CDR3 is built from 15 residues.